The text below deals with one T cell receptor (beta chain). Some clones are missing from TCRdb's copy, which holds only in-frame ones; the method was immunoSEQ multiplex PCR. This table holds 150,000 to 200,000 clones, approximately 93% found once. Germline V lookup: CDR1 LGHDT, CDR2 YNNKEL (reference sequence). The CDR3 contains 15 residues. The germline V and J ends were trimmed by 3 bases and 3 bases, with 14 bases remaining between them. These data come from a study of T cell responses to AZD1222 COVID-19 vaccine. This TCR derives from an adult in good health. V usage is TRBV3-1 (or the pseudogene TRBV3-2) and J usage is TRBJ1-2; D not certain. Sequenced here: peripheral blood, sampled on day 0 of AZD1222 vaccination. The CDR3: CASSQLTRPDYGYTF. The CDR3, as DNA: TGTGCCAGCAGCCAGCTCACGCGGCCGGACTATGGCTACACCTTC.